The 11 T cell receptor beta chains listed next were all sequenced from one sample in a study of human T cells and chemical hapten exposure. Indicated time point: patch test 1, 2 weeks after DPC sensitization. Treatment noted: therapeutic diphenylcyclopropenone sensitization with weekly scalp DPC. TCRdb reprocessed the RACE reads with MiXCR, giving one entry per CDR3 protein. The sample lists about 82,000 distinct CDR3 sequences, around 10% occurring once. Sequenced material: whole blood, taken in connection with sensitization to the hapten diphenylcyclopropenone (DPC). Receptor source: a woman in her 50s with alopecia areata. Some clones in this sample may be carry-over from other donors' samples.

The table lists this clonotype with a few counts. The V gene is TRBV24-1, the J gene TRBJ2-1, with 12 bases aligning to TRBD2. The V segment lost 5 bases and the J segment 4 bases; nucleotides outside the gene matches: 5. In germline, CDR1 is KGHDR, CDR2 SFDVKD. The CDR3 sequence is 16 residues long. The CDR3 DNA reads TGTGCCACCAGTGGGCTAGCGGGAGGGTATTACAATGAGCAGTTCTTC. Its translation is CATSGLAGGYYNEQFF.

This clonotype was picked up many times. The CDR3 is CSASQPGQHYNEQFF. For the CDR3, the DNA is TGCAGTGCTAGCCAACCGGGGCAGCATTACAATGAGCAGTTCTTC. The chain uses TRBV20-1 and TRBJ2-1, with D tentatively TRBD1 or TRBD2 (5 bases each). CDR1 DFQATT and CDR2 SNEGSKA come from the germline V gene (reference sequence). The CDR3 contains 15 residues. The V and J ends lost 3 bases and 4 bases respectively, with 16 bases between them.

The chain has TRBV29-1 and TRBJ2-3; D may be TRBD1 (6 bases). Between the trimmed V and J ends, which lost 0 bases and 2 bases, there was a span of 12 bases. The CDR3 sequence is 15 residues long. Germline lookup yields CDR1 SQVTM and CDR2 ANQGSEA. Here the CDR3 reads CSVEDGGQTTDTQYF. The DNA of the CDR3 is TGCAGCGTTGAAGATGGTGGACAGACCACAGATACGCAGTATTTT.

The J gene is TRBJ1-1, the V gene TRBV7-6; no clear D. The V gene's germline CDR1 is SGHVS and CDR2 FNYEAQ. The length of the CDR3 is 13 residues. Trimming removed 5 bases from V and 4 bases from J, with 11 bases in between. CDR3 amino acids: CASSRQTLTEAFF. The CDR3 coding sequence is TGTGCCAGCAGCCGCCAGACTCTCACTGAAGCTTTCTTT.

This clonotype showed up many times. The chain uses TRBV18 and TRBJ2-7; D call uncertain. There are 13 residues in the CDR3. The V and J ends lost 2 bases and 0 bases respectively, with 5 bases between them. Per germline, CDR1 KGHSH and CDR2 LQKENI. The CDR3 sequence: CASSPVGSYEQYF. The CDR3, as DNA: TGTGCCAGCTCACCAGTCGGCTCCTACGAGCAGTACTTC.

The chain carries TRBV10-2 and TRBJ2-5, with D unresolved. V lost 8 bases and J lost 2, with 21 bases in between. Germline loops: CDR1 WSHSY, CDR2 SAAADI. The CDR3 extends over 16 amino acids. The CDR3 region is CASGPWGSERQETQYF. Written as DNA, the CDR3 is TGCGCCAGCGGACCTTGGGGATCCGAAAGACAAGAGACCCAGTACTTC.

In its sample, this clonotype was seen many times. The CDR3 bases are TGTGCCAGCACCAGACAGGGCGCCCAAGAGACCCAGTACTTC. Translated: CASTRQGAQETQYF. V is TRBV7-6 and J is TRBJ2-5; 7 nucleotides match TRBD1. V lost 7 bases and J lost 1; bases outside the gene matches: 6. The germline gives CDR1 SGHVS, CDR2 FNYEAQ. CDR3 length: 14 residues.

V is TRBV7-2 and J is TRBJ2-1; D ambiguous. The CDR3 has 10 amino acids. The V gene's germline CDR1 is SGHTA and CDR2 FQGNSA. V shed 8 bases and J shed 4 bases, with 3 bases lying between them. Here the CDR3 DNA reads TGTGCCAGCGGGTACAATGAGCAGTTCTTC. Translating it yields CASGYNEQFF.

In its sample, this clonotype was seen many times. This CDR3 is CASSLEVNQPQHF. Here the CDR3 DNA reads TGTGCCAGCAGCTTAGAGGTTAATCAGCCCCAGCATTTT. The rearrangement joins TRBV7-3 to TRBJ1-5; D is uncertain. Germline V gene lookup returns CDR1 SGHTA and CDR2 FQGTGA. The CDR3 sequence is 13 residues long. Between the trimmed V and J ends, which lost 2 bases and 4 bases, there was a span of 6 bases.

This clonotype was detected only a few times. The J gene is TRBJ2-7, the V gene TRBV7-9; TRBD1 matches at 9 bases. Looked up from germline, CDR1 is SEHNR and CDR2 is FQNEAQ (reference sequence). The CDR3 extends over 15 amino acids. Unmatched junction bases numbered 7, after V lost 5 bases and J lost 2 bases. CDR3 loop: CASSGRDRAAYEQYF. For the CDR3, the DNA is TGTGCCAGCAGCGGAAGGGACAGGGCAGCCTACGAGCAGTACTTC.

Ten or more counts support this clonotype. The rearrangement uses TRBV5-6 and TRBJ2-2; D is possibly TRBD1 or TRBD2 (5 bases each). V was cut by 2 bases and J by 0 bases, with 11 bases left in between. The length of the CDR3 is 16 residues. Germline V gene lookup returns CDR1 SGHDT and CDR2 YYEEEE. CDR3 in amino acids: CASSLTGLSNTGELFF. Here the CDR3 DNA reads TGTGCCAGCAGCTTAACGGGGCTATCGAACACCGGGGAGCTGTTTTTT.